This TCR beta chain was obtained from a study of identical twins. This clonotype showed up just a few times. In TCRdb, the 5' RACE reads were re-called with MiXCR into one record per CDR3 protein. The table lists fewer than 650,000 distinct CDR3 sequences, 7.1% of them singletons. V was cut by 7 bases and J by 4 bases, with 14 bases left in between. CDR1 is KGHDR, CDR2 SFDVKD, per germline. This CDR3 comprises 14 residues. Separately, the same data were catalogued under a study of yellow fever vaccine responses in identical twins. According to that study: Twins reportedly showed a vaccine T cell response that seemed partly convergent and partly personalized.

The TCR sequence derives from a woman aged 18-29 years in good health. The genes are TRBV24-1 and TRBJ2-3; D remains ambiguous. Sequencing was carried out using PBMCs. CDR3 sequence reads: CATRDPAVADTQYF. As DNA, the CDR3 is TGTGCCACCAGGGACCCAGCAGTTGCAGATACGCAGTATTTT.